This TCR beta chain is drawn from a study of blood T cell repertoires in COVID-19 (dated by TCRdb to between 2020 and 2021). About the full investigation: Collaborator samples came from the United States, Italy and Spain and covered acute and convalescent phases of COVID-19. Samples came from the ongoing ImmuneRACE study (first 160 participants) plus 1,254 subjects from 6 global collaborators. The repertoires were released in a freely available public database intended as a resource for research on the immune response to SARS-CoV-2. Deeply sampled blood TCRbeta repertoires from subjects exposed to, actively infected with, or recovered from COVID-19 were included in the dataset. Nearly every sample came with metadata listing a de-identified subject ID, COVID-19 status, age in years and sex. The material from the prospective study consisted of cDNA or gDNA derived from T cells, B-cell-depleted T cells, or PBMCs. HLA class I and class II types, where available, came from metadata supplied by the sample provider rather than from assay-based typing. Beyond this particular receptor, the publication reports: Clinical and demographic metadata were provided uncurated, with the amount varying by source and participant.

The collaborating institutions used their own protocols to collect whole blood in K2EDTA tubes. For TCRbeta analysis, collaborators shipped samples as frozen whole blood, isolated PBMCs, or DNA extracted from either of those sample types. From the cysteine up to the phenylalanine, the CDR3 has a length of 16 residues. The only DNA kept is the CDR3, 48 bases in frame from the first base. A distance of 15 bases separates the germline ends of V and J, which lose 5 bases and 0 bases respectively. Taken from the germline V gene, the CDR1 and CDR2 loops are MDHEN and SYDVKM. TCRbeta CDR3 regions were amplified from genomic DNA using the immunoSEQ Assay, a bias-controlled multiplex PCR. The paper's processing steps were these. The number of nucleated cells in each sample was estimated from the amplification of reference gene primers within the assay. To quantify the absolute abundance of each unique TCRbeta CDR3 rearrangement, sequence reads were collapsed and filtered. For each sample, productive Simpson clonality was calculated as the square root of Simpson's diversity index across productive rearrangements. TCRdb retrieved this table from immuneACCESS and kept in-frame rearrangements only. Not all clones are present; in checked studies, unresolved V genes account for under half, and no reason is known for the remainder. The V and J calls and clone size were taken over from that table, and D and trimming were inferred from the DNA. Counted in this sample were around 60,000 clones; 85% to 90% of them appeared once. The top ten clonotypes cover 3.9% of the sample.

This clone was recorded once. Its antigen is unknown. The sample holds no much larger clone one base away, and base qualities are not on file. The receptor chain draws on TRBV28 and TRBJ2-3; possibly the D gene is TRBD2, per 5 matching bases. The source is a human donor in a cohort sampled during active COVID-19. The sequencing sample was made of peripheral blood. The bases read TGTGCCAGCAGTCCAGTCGACTATCGGAGCACAGATACGCAGTATTTT. Translation gives CASSPVDYRSTDTQYF.